This T cell receptor beta chain was sequenced in a study of OX40 agonist ivuxolimab in advanced cancers. Study-level information: All patients had ivuxolimab intravenously every 2 weeks at 0.01 to 10 mg/kg. Regarding the study as a whole: Circulating CD4+ and CD8+ T cells showed clonal expansion by week 6 at 0.1 to 3.0 mg/kg.

This clone was picked up a small number of times. Its specificity is unknown. The sampling schedule covered blood at baseline, cycle 4 day 1, and cycle 7 day 1. Profiling relied on immunoSEQ multiplex PCR, and the TCRdb table lists in-frame clones only, not all of them. Of tens of thousands of clones in the sample, roughly 81% are singletons; the top ten hold about 4.5%. V was pared by 11 bases and J by 1 base, with 12 bases between. There are 13 residues in the CDR3. The germline V gene encodes CDR1 SNHLY and CDR2 FYNNEI. The chain couples TRBV2 to TRBJ1-5, with D possibly being TRBD1 (5 bases). The sequence was collected from an adult with an advanced solid tumor such as melanoma, head and neck, liver or kidney cancer. Sequencing was performed on CD4+ or CD8+ T cells sorted from blood, taken in a trial of the OX40 agonist ivuxolimab. DNA for the CDR3: TGTGCCTCCCAAAGGGGCAGCAATCAGCCCCAGCATTTT. This translates into CASQRGSNQPQHF.